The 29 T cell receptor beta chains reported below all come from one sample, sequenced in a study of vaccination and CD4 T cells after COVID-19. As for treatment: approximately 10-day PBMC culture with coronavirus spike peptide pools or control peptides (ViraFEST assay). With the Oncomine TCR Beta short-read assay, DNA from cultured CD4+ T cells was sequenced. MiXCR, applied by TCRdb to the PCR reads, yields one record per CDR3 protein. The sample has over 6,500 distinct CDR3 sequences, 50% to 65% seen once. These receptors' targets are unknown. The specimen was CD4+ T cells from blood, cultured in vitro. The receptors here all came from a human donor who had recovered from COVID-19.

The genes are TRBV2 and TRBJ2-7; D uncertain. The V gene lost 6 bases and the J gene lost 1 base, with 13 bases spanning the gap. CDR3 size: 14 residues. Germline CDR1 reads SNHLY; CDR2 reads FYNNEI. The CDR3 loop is CASRVRTNSYEQYF. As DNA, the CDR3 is TGTGCCAGCAGGGTAAGAACAAATTCCTACGAGCAGTACTTC.

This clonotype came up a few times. The CDR3 nucleotides read TGTGCCAGCAGCCAAGACTTCCGGGGGGCCCCCCGCGAGCAGTACTTC. This codes for CASSQDFRGAPREQYF. The chain carries TRBV14 and TRBJ2-7, with a possible D match to TRBD2 (7 bases). V was trimmed by 0 bases and J by 6 bases, leaving 18 bases between them. There are 16 residues in the CDR3. The germline V gene has CDR1 SGHDN and CDR2 FVKESK.

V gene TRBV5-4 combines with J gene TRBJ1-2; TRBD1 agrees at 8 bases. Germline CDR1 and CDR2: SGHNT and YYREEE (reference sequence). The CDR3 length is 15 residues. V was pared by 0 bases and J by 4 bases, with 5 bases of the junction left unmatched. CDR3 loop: CASSLEAGGGYGYTF. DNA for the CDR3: TGTGCCAGCAGCTTGGAGGCAGGGGGCGGCTATGGCTACACCTTC. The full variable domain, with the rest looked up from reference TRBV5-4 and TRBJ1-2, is ETGVTQSPTHLIKTRGQQVTLRCSSQSGHNTVSWYQQALGQGPQFIFQYYREEENGRGNFPPRFSGLQFPNYSSELNVNALELDDSALYLCASSLEAGGGYGYTFGSGTRLTVV.

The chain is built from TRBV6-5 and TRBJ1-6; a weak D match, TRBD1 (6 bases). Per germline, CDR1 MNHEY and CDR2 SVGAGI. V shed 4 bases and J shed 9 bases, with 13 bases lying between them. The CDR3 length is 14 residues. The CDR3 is CASSSQGPGSPLHF. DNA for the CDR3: TGTGCCAGCAGTTCACAGGGCCCCGGTTCACCCCTCCACTTT.

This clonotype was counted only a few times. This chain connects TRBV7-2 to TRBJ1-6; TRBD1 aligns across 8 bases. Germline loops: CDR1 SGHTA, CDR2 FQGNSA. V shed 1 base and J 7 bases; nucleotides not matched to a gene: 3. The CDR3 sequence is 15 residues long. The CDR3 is CASSLDQGANSPLHF. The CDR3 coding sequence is TGTGCCAGCAGCTTAGATCAGGGGGCGAATTCACCCCTCCACTTT. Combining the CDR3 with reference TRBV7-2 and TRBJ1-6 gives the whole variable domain GAGVSQSPSNKVTEKGKDVELRCDPISGHTALYWYRQSLGQGLEFLIYFQGNSAPDKSGLPSDRFSAERTGGSVSTLTIQRTQQEDSAVYLCASSLDQGANSPLHFGNGTRLTVT.

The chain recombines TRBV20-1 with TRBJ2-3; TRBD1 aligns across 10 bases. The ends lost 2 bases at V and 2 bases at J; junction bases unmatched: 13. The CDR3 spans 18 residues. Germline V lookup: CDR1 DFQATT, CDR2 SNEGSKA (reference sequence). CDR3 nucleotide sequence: TGCAGTGCTAGAAAAGACAGGGGGCGCGTTCAGTTCACAGATACGCAGTATTTT. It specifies CSARKDRGRVQFTDTQYF.

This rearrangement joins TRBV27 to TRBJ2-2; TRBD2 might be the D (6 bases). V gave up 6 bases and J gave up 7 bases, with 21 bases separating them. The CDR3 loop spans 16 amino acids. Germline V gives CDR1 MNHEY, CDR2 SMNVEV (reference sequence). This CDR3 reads CASSQWRGVLSGELFF. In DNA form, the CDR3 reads TGTGCCAGCAGCCAGTGGAGGGGAGTTTTGAGCGGGGAGCTGTTTTTT.

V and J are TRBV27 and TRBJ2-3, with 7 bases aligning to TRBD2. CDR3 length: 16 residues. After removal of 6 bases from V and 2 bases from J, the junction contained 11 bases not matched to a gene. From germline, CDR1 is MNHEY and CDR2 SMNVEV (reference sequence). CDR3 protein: CASSLAGGRITDTQYF. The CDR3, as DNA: TGTGCCAGCAGCCTCGCCGGGGGGAGGATCACAGATACGCAGTATTTT.

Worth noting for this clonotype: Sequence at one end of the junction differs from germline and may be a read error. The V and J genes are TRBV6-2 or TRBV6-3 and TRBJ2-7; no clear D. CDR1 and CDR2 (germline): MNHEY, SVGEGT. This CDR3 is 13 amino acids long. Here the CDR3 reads CVSRTDLSYEQYF. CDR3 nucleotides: TGTGTCAGCCGGACGGACCTCTCCTACGAGCAGTACTTC.

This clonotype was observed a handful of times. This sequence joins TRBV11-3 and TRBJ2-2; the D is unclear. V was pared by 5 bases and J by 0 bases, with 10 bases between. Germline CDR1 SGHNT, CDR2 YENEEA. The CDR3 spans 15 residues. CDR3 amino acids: CASSPPPANTGELFF. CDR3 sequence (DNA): TGTGCCAGCAGCCCGCCCCCTGCGAACACCGGGGAGCTGTTTTTT.

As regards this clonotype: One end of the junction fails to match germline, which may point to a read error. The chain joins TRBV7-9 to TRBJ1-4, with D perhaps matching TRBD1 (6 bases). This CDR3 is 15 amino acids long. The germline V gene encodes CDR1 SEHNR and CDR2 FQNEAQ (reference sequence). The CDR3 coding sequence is TGTGCCAGCAGCCTAGCAGGGGTGTTGAGGGAAAAACTGTTTTTT. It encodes CASSLAGVLREKLFF.

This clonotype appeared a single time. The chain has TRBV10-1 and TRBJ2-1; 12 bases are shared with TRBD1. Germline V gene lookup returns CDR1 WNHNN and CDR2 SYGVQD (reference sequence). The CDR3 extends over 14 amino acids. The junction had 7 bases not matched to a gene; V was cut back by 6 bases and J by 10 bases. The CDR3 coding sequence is TGCGCCAGCAGGGGACAGGGGGCGACTGAGGAGCAGTTCTTC. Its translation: CASRGQGATEEQFF.

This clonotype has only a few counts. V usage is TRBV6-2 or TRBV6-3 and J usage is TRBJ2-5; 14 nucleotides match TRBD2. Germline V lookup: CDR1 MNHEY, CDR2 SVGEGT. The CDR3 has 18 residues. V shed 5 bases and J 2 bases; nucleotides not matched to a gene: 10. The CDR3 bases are TGTGCCAGCAGTCGCGGACTAGCGGGAGGCAAGTTTCAAGAGACCCAGTACTTC. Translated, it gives CASSRGLAGGKFQETQYF.

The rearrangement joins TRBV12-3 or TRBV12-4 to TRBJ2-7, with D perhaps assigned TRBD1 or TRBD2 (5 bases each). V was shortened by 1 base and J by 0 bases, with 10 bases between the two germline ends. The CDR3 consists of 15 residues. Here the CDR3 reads CASSLGGTNSYEQYF. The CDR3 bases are TGTGCCAGCAGTTTAGGGGGGACCAACTCCTACGAGCAGTACTTC.

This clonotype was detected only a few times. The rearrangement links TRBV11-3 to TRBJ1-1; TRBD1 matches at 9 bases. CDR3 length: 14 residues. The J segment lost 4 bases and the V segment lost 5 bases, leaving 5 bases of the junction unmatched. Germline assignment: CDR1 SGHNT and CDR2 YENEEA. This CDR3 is CASSRQGVGTEAFF. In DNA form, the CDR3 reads TGTGCCAGCAGCCGACAGGGGGTGGGCACTGAAGCTTTCTTT.

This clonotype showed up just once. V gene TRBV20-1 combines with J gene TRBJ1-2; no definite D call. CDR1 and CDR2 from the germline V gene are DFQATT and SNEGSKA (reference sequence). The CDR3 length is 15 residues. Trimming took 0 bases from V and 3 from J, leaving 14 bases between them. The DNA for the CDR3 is TGCAGTGCTAGAGACCCTATGAGGAGGGACTATGGCTACACCTTC. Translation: CSARDPMRRDYGYTF.

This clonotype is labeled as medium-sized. The CDR3, as DNA: TGCGCCAGCACCAATACAGGGAGCGGCTACACCTTC. Translated: CASTNTGSGYTF. This sequence joins TRBV5-1 and TRBJ1-2; a weak D match, TRBD1 (6 bases). The CDR3 is 12 residues long. The V end lost 6 bases, the J end lost 8 bases, and 14 bases lay between the germline ends. In germline, CDR1 is SGHRS, CDR2 YFSETQ.

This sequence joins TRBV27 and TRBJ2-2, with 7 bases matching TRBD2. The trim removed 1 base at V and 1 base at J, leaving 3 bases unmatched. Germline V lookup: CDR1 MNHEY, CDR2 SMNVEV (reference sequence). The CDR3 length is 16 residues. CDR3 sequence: CASSLWGGRNTGELFF. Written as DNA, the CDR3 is TGTGCCAGCAGTTTATGGGGCGGGAGGAACACCGGGGAGCTGTTTTTT.

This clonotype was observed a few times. The CDR3 is CSADVQGIYGYTF. The CDR3 nucleotides read TGCAGTGCCGATGTTCAGGGGATCTATGGCTACACCTTC. The V gene is TRBV20-1, the J gene TRBJ1-2, with D perhaps matching TRBD1 (6 bases). V was cut by 6 bases and J by 4 bases, with 15 bases left in between. The CDR3 has 13 residues. The germline V gene encodes CDR1 DFQATT and CDR2 SNEGSKA (reference sequence).

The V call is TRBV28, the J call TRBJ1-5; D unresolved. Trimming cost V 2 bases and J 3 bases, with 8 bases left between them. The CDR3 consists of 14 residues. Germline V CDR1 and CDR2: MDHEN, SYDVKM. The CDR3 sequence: CASSLSQNNQPQHF. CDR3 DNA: TGTGCCAGCAGTTTAAGCCAAAACAATCAGCCCCAGCATTTT.

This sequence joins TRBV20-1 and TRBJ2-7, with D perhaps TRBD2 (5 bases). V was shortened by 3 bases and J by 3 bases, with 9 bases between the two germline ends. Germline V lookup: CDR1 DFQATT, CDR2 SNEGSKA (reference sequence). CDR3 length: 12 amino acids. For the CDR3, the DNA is TGCAGTGCTAGGGCTAGCAGCTACGAGCAGTACTTC. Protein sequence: CSARASSYEQYF.

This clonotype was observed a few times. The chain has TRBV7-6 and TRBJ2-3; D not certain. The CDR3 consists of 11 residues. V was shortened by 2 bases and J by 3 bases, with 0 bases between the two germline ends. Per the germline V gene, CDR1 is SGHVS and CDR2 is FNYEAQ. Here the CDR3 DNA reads TGTGCCAGCAGCTTAACAGATACGCAGTATTTT. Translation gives CASSLTDTQYF.

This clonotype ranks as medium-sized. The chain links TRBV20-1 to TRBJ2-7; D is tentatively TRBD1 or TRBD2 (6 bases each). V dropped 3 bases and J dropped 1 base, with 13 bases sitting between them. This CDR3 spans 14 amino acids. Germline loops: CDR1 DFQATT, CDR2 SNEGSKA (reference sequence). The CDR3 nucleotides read TGCAGTGCTAGGGGGGGCGGTGCGTCCTACGAGCAGTACTTC. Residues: CSARGGGASYEQYF.

The CDR3 here is CASTSGGTGDTEAFF. The CDR3 DNA follows: TGTGCCAGCACCTCTGGGGGGACAGGGGACACTGAAGCTTTCTTT. The chain has TRBV28 and TRBJ1-1; the match to TRBD1 covers 10 bases. This CDR3 is 15 amino acids long. The germline CDR1 and CDR2 sequences are MDHEN and SYDVKM. Germline trimming cut 7 bases from V and 3 bases from J; bases unmatched to any gene: 8.

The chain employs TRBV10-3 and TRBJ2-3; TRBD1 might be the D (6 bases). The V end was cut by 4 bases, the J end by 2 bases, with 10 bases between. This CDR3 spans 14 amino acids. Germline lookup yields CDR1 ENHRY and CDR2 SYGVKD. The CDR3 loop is CAISGTGTTDTQYF. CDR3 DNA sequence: TGTGCCATCAGTGGCACAGGGACCACAGATACGCAGTATTTT.

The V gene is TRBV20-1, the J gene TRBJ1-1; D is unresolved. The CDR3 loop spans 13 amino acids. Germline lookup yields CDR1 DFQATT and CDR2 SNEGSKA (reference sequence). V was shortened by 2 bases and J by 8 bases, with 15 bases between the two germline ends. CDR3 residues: CSARLDSRGEAFF. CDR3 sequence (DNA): TGCAGTGCTAGACTAGACTCCCGGGGAGAAGCTTTCTTT.

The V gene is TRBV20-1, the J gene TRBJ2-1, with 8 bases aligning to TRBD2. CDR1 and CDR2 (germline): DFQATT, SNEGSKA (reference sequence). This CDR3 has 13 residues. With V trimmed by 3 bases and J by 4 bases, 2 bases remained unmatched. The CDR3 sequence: CSARRGEYNEQFF. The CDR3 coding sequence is TGCAGTGCTAGGCGGGGGGAGTACAATGAGCAGTTCTTC.

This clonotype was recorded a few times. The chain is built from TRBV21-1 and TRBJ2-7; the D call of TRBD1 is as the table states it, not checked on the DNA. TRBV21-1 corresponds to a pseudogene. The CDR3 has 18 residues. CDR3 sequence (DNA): TGTGCCAGCAGCAACGCTGGCCGGCCGGCGACAGGCCTCTACGAGCAGTACTTC. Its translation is CASSNAGRPATGLYEQYF.

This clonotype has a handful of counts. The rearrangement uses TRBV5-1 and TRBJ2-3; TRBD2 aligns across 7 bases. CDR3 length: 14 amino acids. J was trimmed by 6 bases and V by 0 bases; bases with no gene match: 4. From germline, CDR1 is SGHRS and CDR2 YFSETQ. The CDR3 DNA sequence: TGCGCCAGCAGCTTGGACCCCGGGGGGGATACGCAGTATTTT. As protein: CASSLDPGGDTQYF.